This T cell receptor (beta chain) is drawn from a study of cytomegalovirus exposure and HLA in healthy donors. In the study overall: The roughly 120 validation repertoires, a later analysis reported, used the same platform as the 666 first-cohort repertoires. General observations from the study: Clusters of TCRs from the first cohort tended to co-occur in the approximately 120 validation repertoires (as a later analysis found). Most TCR sequences were rare, but some public TCRs occurred in many donors.

This table comes from immunoSEQ multiplex PCR, and its TCRdb copy is limited to in-frame clones, with some not included. This repertoire shows 130,000 to 150,000 clones, 90% to 95% found once; its top ten account for under 0.8%. This clone occurred once. Its cognate antigen is unknown. CDR3 length: 11 residues. CDR1 is MNHEY and CDR2 is SVGAGI in the germline V gene. Trimming took 6 bases from V and 7 from J, leaving 7 bases between them. The V gene is TRBV6-5, the J gene TRBJ1-5; no clear D. The receptor comes from a young man in good health and CMV-seronegative. The specimen was PBMCs. This chain's CDR3 is CASSPGQPQHF. CDR3 nucleotide sequence: TGTGCCAGCAGCCCGGGACAGCCCCAGCATTTT.